The T cell receptor (beta chain) under discussion was sequenced for a study of shared clonotypes between healthy human individuals. When replicate PCRs were run on sorted subsets, they used around 0.2 ug DNA, around 33,000 T cell genomes. Method: immunoSEQ multiplex PCR; TCRdb's copy keeps in-frame clones and lacks some. The table shows just over 2,000,000 clones, with 85% to 95% occurring only once. Each sample came from a Caucasian adult donor living in Nashville, Tennessee. This TCR came from a man aged 18 to 30 in good health. Sequencing used naive CD4+ T cells sorted from blood. The subset: CD45RA+ positively selected.

The CDR3 is CASSFKRAGTAPRETQYF. The CDR3 nucleotides are TGTGCCAGCAGCTTCAAGAGAGCAGGGACCGCGCCCAGGGAGACCCAGTACTTC. V and J are TRBV7-9 and TRBJ2-5; D tentatively fits TRBD1 or TRBD2 (5 bases each). Germline CDR1 SEHNR, CDR2 FQNEAQ (reference sequence). V was pared by 3 bases and J by 5 bases, with 25 bases between. The CDR3 length is 18 residues.